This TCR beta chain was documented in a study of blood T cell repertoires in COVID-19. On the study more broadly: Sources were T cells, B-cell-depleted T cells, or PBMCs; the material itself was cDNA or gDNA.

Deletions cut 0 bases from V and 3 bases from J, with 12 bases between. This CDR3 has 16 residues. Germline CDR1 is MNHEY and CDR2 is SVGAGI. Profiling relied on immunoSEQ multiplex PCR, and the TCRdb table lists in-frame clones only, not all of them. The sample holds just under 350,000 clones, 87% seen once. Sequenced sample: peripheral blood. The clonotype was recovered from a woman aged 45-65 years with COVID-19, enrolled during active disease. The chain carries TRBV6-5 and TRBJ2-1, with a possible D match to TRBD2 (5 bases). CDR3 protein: CASSYSLGADYNEQFF. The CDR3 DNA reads TGTGCCAGCAGTTACTCGTTGGGAGCGGACTACAATGAGCAGTTCTTC.